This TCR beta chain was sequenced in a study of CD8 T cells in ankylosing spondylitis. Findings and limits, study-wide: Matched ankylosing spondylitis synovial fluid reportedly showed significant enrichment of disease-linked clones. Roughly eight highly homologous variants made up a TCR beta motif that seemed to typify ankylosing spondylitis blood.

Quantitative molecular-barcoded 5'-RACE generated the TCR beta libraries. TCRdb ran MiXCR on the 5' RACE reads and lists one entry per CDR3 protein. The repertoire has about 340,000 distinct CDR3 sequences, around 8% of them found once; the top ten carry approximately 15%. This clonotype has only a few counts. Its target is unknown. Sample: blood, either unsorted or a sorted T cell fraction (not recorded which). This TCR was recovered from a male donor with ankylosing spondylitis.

The CDR3 reads CASSQGGRVGDTQYF. The CDR3 DNA reads TGTGCCAGCAGCCAAGGCGGGAGAGTGGGAGATACGCAGTATTTT. The V call is TRBV3-1, the J call TRBJ2-3; 7 bases are shared with TRBD2. CDR1 is LGHDT, CDR2 YNNKEL, per germline (reference sequence). CDR3 length equals 15 residues. V was clipped by 1 base and J by 5 bases; unmatched bases: 6.